This is a list of T cell receptor beta chains from one sample in a study of blood T cell repertoires in COVID-19. Sequenced by immunoSEQ multiplex PCR; TCRdb stores in-frame clones only, minus some. The sample records 65,000 to 95,000 clones, 70% to 75% being singletons. The sequenced material came from peripheral blood. The source is a man aged 50-60 years with active or convalescent COVID-19. The CDR3 runs from the conserved cysteine through the conserved F or W. Fields, in order: D gene, V gene, clone size, J gene, CDR3 DNA, CDR3 protein. D genes are given only for firm matches. The size of a clone is reported for some rows only, either as once, few or many, or as a class for expanded clones.

TRBD1,TRBV6-1,many,TRBJ1-2,TGTGCCAGCAGTGTCCTCCCGGGACAGAGTAACTATGGCTACACCTTC,CASSVLPGQSNYGYTF
.,TRBV15,.,TRBJ2-2,TGTGCCACCAGCAGAGATCGTGCGCCAGGGGCGGATGGCGGGGAGCTGTTTTTT,CATSRDRAPGADGGELFF
TRBD1,TRBV6-1,.,TRBJ1-2,TGTGCCAGCAGAGAAGACAGGGGGCCCTCTGGCTACACCTTC,CASREDRGPSGYTF
.,TRBV3-1/TRBV3-2,.,TRBJ1-1,TGTGCCAGCAGCCAGGCCAACACTGAAGCTTTCTTT,CASSQANTEAFF
.,TRBV7-3,.,TRBJ2-1,TGTGCCAGCAGCTTAGGAGTGGATGAGCAGTTCTTC,CASSLGVDEQFF
.,TRBV20-1,.,TRBJ1-5,TGCAGTGCCCCCGGGGGGGCCCAGCATTTT,CSAPGGAQHF
TRBD2,TRBV5-1,.,TRBJ2-1,TGCGCCAGCAGCTCCGGGACTAGCAACCGCGAGCAGTTCTTC,CASSSGTSNREQFF
.,TRBV10-3,.,TRBJ1-1,TGTGCCATCAGTGAGGGGCCCCCCACTGAAGCTTTCTTT,CAISEGPPTEAFF
TRBD2,TRBV5-5,.,TRBJ2-7,TGTGCCAGCAGCTTCTTAGCGGGGGGGAACTACGAGCAGTACTTC,CASSFLAGGNYEQYF
.,TRBV6-5,once,TRBJ2-3,TGTGCCAGCAGTTACATGGTCGGGGCAGATACGCAGTATTTT,CASSYMVGADTQYF
TRBD2,TRBV3-1/TRBV3-2,once,TRBJ2-7,TGTGCCAGCAGCCGGGGAGGGGAGCAGTACTTC,CASSRGGEQYF
.,TRBV5-6,.,TRBJ2-1,TGTGCCAGCAGCTTGGGCCCTTATTACTTTGATGACAATGAGCAGTTCTTC,CASSLGPYYFDDNEQFF
.,TRBV5-3,few,TRBJ1-6,TGTGCCGCCTCACGGGGAGGGGTCCTCTATGGGAATTCACCCCTCCACTTT,CAASRGGVLYGNSPLHF
.,TRBV18,.,TRBJ2-7,TGTGCCAGCTCACTAGCGGCCCAAACCTACGAGCAGTACTTC,CASSLAAQTYEQYF
TRBD1,TRBV4-3,.,TRBJ2-1,TGCGCCAGCAGCCAAGGACAGGGGGAGTACAATGAGCAGTTCTTC,CASSQGQGEYNEQFF
.,TRBV27,.,TRBJ1-1,TGTGCCAGCAGTCTTCTTTTAGGGGGTGAAGCTTTCTTT,CASSLLLGGEAFF
.,TRBV5-4,.,TRBJ1-6,TGTGCCAGCAGCCGAGATGATTCACCCCTCCACTTT,CASSRDDSPLHF
TRBD2,TRBV2,.,TRBJ2-5,TGTGCCAGCAGTGAACCCCCGGGGGGGGAGACCCAGTACTTC,CASSEPPGGETQYF
.,TRBV18,.,TRBJ2-7,TGTGCCAGCTCCCTCTTTGGGGCAGAGCAGTACTTC,CASSLFGAEQYF
.,TRBV9,.,TRBJ1-1,TGTGCCAGCACCCGGGGGGGAGGGGCGCGGGTCACTGAAGCTTTCTTT,CASTRGGGARVTEAFF
TRBD1,TRBV3-1/TRBV3-2,.,TRBJ2-5,TGTGCCAGCAGCCGAGGACAGGTCCAAGAGACCCAGTACTTC,CASSRGQVQETQYF
.,TRBV3-1/TRBV3-2,.,TRBJ2-7,TGTGCCAGCAGCGCGGTGTACGAGCAGTACTTC,CASSAVYEQYF
.,TRBV5-1,.,TRBJ2-7,TGCGCCAGCAGCTCAAGAGAGGCGGAGCAGTACTTC,CASSSREAEQYF
TRBD2,TRBV27,.,TRBJ2-1,TGTGCCAGCAGTTTCCTTAGCGGGGGGGTTGACAATGAGCAGTTCTTC,CASSFLSGGVDNEQFF
.,TRBV3-1/TRBV3-2,.,TRBJ2-2,TGTGCCAGCAGCCAAGATAGCCCCGCGAACACCGGGGAGCTGTTTTTT,CASSQDSPANTGELFF
.,TRBV27,.,TRBJ1-1,TGTGCCAGCAGCCAACAGTTGAACACTGAAGCTTTCTTT,CASSQQLNTEAFF
TRBD1,TRBV11-3,.,TRBJ2-1,TGTGCCAGCAGCTCCAGGGGGAATGAGCAGTTCTTC,CASSSRGNEQFF
.,TRBV7-2,.,TRBJ2-3,TGTGCCAGCAGCTTAGCGGGGCCCGCAGATACGCAGTATTTT,CASSLAGPADTQYF
TRBD1,TRBV5-1,.,TRBJ1-2,TGCGCCAGCAGCTTGGGAATGGGACAGGTTGATGGCTACACCTTC,CASSLGMGQVDGYTF
.,TRBV9,.,TRBJ1-2,TGTGCCAGCAGCACCCGGGAGTCGTTAGCTAACTATGGCTACACCTTC,CASSTRESLANYGYTF
TRBD1,TRBV19,.,TRBJ1-6,TGTGCCAGTAGTACGCAGGACAGGGAGAGCTCACCCCTCCACTTT,CASSTQDRESSPLHF
TRBD1,TRBV28,.,TRBJ2-1,TGTGCCAGCAGTTCGCCGGGACAGGGGGCCGGTGAGCAGTTCTTC,CASSSPGQGAGEQFF
.,TRBV10-1,.,TRBJ2-2,TGCGCCACCCCCTCGGTAGCCGGGGAGCTGTTTTTT,CATPSVAGELFF
TRBD1,TRBV3-1/TRBV3-2,.,TRBJ1-4,TGTGCCAGCAGTCTAGGACAGGGGGCACGGGAAAAACTGTTTTTT,CASSLGQGAREKLFF
TRBD1,TRBV5-1,.,TRBJ2-5,TGCGCCAGCAGCTTGGGGGGACAGGGCGCTCGGGAGACCCAGTACTTC,CASSLGGQGARETQYF